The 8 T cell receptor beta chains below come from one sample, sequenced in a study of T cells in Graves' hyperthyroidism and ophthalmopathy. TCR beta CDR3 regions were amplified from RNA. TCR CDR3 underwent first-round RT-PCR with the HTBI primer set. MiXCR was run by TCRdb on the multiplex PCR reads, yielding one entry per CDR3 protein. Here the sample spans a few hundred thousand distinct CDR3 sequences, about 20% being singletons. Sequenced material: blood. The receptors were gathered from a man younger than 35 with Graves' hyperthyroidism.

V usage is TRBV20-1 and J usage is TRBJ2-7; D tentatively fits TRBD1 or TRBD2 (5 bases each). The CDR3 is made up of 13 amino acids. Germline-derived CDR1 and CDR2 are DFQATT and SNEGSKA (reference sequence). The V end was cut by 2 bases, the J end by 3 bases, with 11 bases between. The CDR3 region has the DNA TGCAGTGCTAGATGGGACCTTCACTACGAGCAGTACTTC. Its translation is CSARWDLHYEQYF.

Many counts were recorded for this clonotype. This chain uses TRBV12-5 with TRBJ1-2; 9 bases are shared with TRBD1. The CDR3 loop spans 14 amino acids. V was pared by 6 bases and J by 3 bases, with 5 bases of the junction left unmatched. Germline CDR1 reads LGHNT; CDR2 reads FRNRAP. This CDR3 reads CASGQGAAYYGYTF. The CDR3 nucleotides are TGTGCTAGTGGACAGGGGGCCGCCTACTATGGCTACACCTTC.

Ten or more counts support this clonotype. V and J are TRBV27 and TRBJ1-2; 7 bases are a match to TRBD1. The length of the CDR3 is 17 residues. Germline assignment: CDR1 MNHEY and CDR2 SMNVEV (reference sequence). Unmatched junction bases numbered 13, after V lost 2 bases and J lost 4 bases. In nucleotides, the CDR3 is TGTGCCAGCAGTTTACGACAGGGCCCCTTGCCGGGCTATGGCTACACCTTC. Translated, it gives CASSLRQGPLPGYGYTF.

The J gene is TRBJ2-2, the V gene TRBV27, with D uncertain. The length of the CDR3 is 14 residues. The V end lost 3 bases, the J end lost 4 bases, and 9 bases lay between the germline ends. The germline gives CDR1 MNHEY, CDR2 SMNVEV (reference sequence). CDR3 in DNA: TGTGCCAGCAGTTTTCAGGTGGCCACCGGGGAGCTGTTTTTT. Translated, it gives CASSFQVATGELFF.

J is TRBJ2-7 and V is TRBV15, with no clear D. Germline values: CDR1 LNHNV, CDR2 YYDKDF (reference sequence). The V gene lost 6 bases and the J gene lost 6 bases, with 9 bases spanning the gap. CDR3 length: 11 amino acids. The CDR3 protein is CATRGMGEQYF. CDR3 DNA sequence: TGTGCCACCAGGGGTATGGGCGAGCAGTACTTC.

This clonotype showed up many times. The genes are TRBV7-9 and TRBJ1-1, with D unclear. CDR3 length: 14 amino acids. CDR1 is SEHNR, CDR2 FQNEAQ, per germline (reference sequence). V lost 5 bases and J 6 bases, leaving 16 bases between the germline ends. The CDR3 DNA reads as TGTGCCAGCAGCGTGCCGGCGTCGGGCGCTGAAGCTTTCTTT. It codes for CASSVPASGAEAFF.

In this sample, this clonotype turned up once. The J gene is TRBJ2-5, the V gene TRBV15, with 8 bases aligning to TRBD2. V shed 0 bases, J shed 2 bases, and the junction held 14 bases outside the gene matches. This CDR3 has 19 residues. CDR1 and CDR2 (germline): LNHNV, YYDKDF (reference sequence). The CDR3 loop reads CATSRDRLAGRGDQETQYF. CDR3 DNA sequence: TGTGCCACCAGCAGAGATCGTTTAGCGGGAAGGGGGGATCAAGAGACCCAGTACTTC.

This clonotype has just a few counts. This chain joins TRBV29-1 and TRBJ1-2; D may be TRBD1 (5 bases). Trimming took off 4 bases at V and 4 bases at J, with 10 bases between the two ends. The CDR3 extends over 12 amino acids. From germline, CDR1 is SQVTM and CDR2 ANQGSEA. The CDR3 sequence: CSVAGHTYGYTF. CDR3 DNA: TGCAGCGTTGCCGGACATACCTATGGCTACACCTTC.